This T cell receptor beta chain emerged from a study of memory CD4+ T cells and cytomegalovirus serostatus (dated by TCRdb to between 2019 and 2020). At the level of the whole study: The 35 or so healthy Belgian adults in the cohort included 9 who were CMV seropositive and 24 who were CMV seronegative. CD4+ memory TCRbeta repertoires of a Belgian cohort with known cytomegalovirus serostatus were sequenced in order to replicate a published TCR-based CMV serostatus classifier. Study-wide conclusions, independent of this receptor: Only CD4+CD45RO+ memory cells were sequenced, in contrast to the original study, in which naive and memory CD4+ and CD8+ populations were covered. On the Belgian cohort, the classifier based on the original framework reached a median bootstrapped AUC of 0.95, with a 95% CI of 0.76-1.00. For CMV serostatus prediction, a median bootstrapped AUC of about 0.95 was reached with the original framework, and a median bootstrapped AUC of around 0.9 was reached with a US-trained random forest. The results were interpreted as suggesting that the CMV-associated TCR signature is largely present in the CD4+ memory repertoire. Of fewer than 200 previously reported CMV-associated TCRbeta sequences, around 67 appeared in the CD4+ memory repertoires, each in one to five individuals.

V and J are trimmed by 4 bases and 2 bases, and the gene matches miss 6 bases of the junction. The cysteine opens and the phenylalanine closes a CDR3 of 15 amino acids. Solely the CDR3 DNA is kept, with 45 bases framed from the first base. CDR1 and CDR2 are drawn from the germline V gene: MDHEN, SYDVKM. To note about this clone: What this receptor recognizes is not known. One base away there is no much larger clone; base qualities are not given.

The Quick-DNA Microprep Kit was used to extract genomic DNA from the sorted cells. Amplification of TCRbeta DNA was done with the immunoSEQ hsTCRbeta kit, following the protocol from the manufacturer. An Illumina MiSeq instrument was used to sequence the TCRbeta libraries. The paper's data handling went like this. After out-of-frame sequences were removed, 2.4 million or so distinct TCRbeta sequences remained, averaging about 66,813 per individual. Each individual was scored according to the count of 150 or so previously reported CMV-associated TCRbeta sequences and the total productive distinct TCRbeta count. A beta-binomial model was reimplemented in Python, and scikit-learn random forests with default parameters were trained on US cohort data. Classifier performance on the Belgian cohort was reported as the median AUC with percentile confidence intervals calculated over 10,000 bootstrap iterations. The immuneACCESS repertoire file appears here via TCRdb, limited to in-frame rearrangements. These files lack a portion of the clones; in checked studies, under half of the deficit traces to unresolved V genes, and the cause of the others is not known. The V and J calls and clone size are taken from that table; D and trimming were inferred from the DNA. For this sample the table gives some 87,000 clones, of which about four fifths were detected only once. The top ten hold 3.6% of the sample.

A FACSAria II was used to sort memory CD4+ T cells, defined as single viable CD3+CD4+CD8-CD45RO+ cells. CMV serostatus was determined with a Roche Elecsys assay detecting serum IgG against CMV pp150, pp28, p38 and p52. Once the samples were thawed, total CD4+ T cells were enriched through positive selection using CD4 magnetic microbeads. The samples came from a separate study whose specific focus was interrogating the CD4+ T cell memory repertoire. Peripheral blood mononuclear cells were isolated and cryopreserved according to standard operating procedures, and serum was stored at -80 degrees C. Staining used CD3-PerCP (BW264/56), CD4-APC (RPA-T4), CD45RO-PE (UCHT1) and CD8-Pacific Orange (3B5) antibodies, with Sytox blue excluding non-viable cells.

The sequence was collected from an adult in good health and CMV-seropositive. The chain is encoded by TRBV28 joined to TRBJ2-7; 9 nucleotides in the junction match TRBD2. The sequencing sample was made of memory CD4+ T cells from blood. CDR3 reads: CASSSPGGRAYEQYF. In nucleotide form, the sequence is TGTGCCAGCAGTTCCCCTGGCGGGAGGGCCTACGAGCAGTACTTC.